These 20 T cell receptor beta chains share one sample of origin, sequenced in a study of human T cells and chemical hapten exposure. TCRdb re-called the RACE reads through MiXCR, storing one row per CDR3 protein. The sample holds more than 250,000 distinct CDR3 sequences, 7.5% to 9% seen once. Time point of the sample: pre-sensitization, week 0. The treatment denotes: therapeutic diphenylcyclopropenone sensitization with weekly scalp DPC. Sequences were derived from whole blood, sampled in connection with sensitization to the hapten diphenylcyclopropenone (DPC). These TCRs come from a man in his late teens or twenties with alopecia areata. Some clones in this sample may be carry-over from other donors' samples.

The J gene is TRBJ2-1, the V gene TRBV3-1; tentatively, D is TRBD2 (5 bases). V shed 4 bases and J shed 6 bases, with 13 bases lying between them. CDR1 and CDR2 from the germline V gene are LGHDT and YNNKEL (reference sequence). The CDR3 runs 14 residues. CDR3 amino acids: CASSPPWTSNEQFF. CDR3 DNA: TGTGCCAGCAGCCCCCCTTGGACTTCCAATGAGCAGTTCTTC.

A few counts support this clonotype. The V and J genes are TRBV2 and TRBJ2-7, with D uncertain. Germline CDR1 and CDR2: SNHLY and FYNNEI. V was trimmed by 8 bases and J by 3 bases, leaving 11 bases between them. This CDR3 is built from 12 residues. CDR3 coding DNA: TGTGCCAGCCGTGTGACTGGCTACGAGCAGTACTTC. This translates into CASRVTGYEQYF.

This clonotype was found a few times. The V gene is TRBV11-2, the J gene TRBJ1-5, with D unresolved. Trimming cost V 0 bases and J 7 bases, with 13 bases left between them. This CDR3 is built from 15 residues. The germline gives CDR1 SGHAT, CDR2 FQNNGV. The CDR3 nucleotides are TGTGCCAGCAGCTTAGAAGAAGGGCTCAACCAGCCCCAGCATTTT. Translated: CASSLEEGLNQPQHF.

The V and J genes are TRBV6-6 and TRBJ1-1, with no clear D. Germline CDR1 and CDR2: MNHNY and SVGAGI (reference sequence). V lost 2 bases, J lost 1 base, and 8 bases lay in between. The CDR3 spans 14 residues. The CDR3 sequence is CASSYGRQNTEAFF. The CDR3 nucleotides are TGTGCCAGCAGTTACGGAAGGCAGAACACTGAAGCTTTCTTT.

This clonotype was counted a few times. The rearrangement joins TRBV6-2 or TRBV6-3 to TRBJ2-7; D uncertain. The CDR3 spans 12 residues. From germline, CDR1 is MNHEY and CDR2 SVGEGT. V lost 7 bases to trimming and J lost 2 bases, with 9 bases between them. The CDR3 nucleotides are TGTGCCAGCAATTATCCAGCCTACGAGCAGTACTTC. It translates to CASNYPAYEQYF.

The gene calls are TRBV6-5 and TRBJ2-7, with 11 bases aligning to TRBD2. The CDR3 spans 15 residues. Germline trimming cut 0 bases from V and 6 bases from J; bases unmatched to any gene: 4. From germline, CDR1 is MNHEY and CDR2 SVGAGI. Written as DNA, the CDR3 is TGTGCCAGCAGTTACTCGGGGCTAGCGGGGGGCGAGCAGTACTTC. Its translation: CASSYSGLAGGEQYF.

This clonotype has at least ten counts. The chain is built from TRBV7-6 and TRBJ2-1, with D perhaps TRBD2 (5 bases). This CDR3 region has 14 residues. Germline V gene lookup returns CDR1 SGHVS and CDR2 FNYEAQ. V lost 1 base and J 8 bases, leaving 12 bases between the germline ends. The CDR3 region is CASSLGELRDEQFF. CDR3 sequence (DNA): TGTGCCAGCAGCTTAGGGGAGCTGAGGGATGAGCAGTTCTTC.

The rearrangement joins TRBV7-9 to TRBJ2-2; D gene ambiguous. V lost 5 bases and J 6 bases, leaving 13 bases between the germline ends. Germline CDR1 reads SEHNR; CDR2 reads FQNEAQ (reference sequence). The CDR3 totals 14 residues. In nucleotides, the CDR3 is TGTGCCAGCAGCGCGCGAGACTCTGCCGGGGAGCTGTTTTTT. This sequence encodes CASSARDSAGELFF.

The gene calls are TRBV28 and TRBJ1-4, with unresolved D. Trimming removed 5 bases from V and 3 bases from J, with 13 bases in between. The CDR3 runs 15 residues. Per the germline V gene, CDR1 is MDHEN and CDR2 is SYDVKM. CDR3 DNA sequence: TGTGCCAGCAGTGCCCGGACGGTACCTAATGAAAAACTGTTTTTT. It codes for CASSARTVPNEKLFF.

This clonotype was seen at least ten times. The chain links TRBV2 to TRBJ2-2; 9 bases fit TRBD1. The germline CDR1 and CDR2 sequences are SNHLY and FYNNEI. Germline trimming cut 5 bases from V and 4 bases from J; bases unmatched to any gene: 11. CDR3 size: 17 residues. The CDR3, as DNA: TGTGCCAGCAGTCTGCCCCGGACAGGGGACTCCACCGGGGAGCTGTTTTTT. Encoded protein: CASSLPRTGDSTGELFF.

The V gene is TRBV24-1, the J gene TRBJ2-1; perhaps D is TRBD1 or TRBD2 (5 bases each). The V end was cut by 8 bases, the J end by 7 bases, with 11 bases between. The CDR3 runs 12 residues. From germline, CDR1 is KGHDR and CDR2 SFDVKD. This CDR3 reads CATTGSGNEQFF. For the CDR3, the DNA is TGTGCCACCACAGGGTCGGGGAATGAGCAGTTCTTC.

The table lists this clonotype with a few counts. The chain links TRBV12-3 or TRBV12-4 to TRBJ2-5, with a tentative D call TRBD2 (6 bases). With 5 bases removed from V and 4 bases from J, the gap between germline ends came to 14 bases. CDR3 size: 14 residues. The CDR3 nucleotides read TGTGCCAGCAGTCCCCTTCGGGAGCCAGAGACCCAGTACTTC. Protein sequence: CASSPLREPETQYF.

This clonotype was detected ten times or more. The V call is TRBV6-5, the J call TRBJ1-1; TRBD1 matches 7 bases. CDR1 is MNHEY, CDR2 SVGAGI, per germline. The CDR3 is made up of 13 amino acids. V trimming: 8 bases; J trimming: 4 bases; junction bases outside the gene matches: 7. In DNA form, the CDR3 reads TGTGCCAGCGGCTCAGGGGGATCCACTGAAGCTTTCTTT. It translates to CASGSGGSTEAFF.

V gene TRBV10-3 combines with J gene TRBJ2-7; TRBD2 matches at 7 bases. The germline CDR1 and CDR2 sequences are ENHRY and SYGVKD. V shed 5 bases, J shed 1 base, and the junction held 8 bases outside the gene matches. The CDR3 is 15 amino acids. The DNA of the CDR3 is TGTGCCATCAGTACCCCGGGACTACCGTCCTACGAGCAGTACTTC. Translated, it gives CAISTPGLPSYEQYF.

In regard to this clonotype: A much larger clone differs by one base, so this may be a read error. The rearrangement uses TRBV24-1 and TRBJ1-2; maybe TRBD1 (6 bases). Per germline, CDR1 KGHDR and CDR2 SFDVKD. The CDR3 has 13 residues. The ends were cut back, 9 bases at V and 1 base at J, with 11 bases in the middle. CDR3 loop: CATWDIFNYGYTF. CDR3 bases: TGTGCCACCTGGGACATCTTTAACTATGGCTACACCTTC.

V usage is TRBV7-9 and J usage is TRBJ1-6; 10 nucleotides agree with TRBD1. The CDR3 is made up of 18 amino acids. Unmatched junction bases numbered 7, after V lost 5 bases and J lost 0 bases. Per the germline V gene, CDR1 is SEHNR and CDR2 is FQNEAQ (reference sequence). The CDR3 here is CASSPGQGESSYNSPLHF. CDR3 DNA: TGTGCCAGCAGCCCTGGACAGGGGGAGAGCTCCTATAATTCACCCCTCCACTTT.

There are a few counts of this clonotype. The rearrangement joins TRBV5-5 to TRBJ2-1, with 8 bases identical to TRBD2. With 3 bases clipped from V and 3 bases from J, the junction kept 11 bases outside the gene matches. The V gene's germline CDR1 is SGHKS and CDR2 YYEKEE (reference sequence). This CDR3 spans 17 amino acids. The CDR3 DNA reads as TGTGCCAGCAGCTGGAGGGGGATTAGCGGGAACTACAATGAGCAGTTCTTC. Translated: CASSWRGISGNYNEQFF.

This clonotype was counted many times. The V call is TRBV12-3 or TRBV12-4, the J call TRBJ2-3, with D hard to call. This CDR3 has 11 residues. The V gene lost 2 bases and the J gene lost 6 bases, with 3 bases spanning the gap. The CDR3 DNA is TGTGCCAGCAGTTTACTGGATACGCAGTATTTT. This encodes CASSLLDTQYF.

V is TRBV5-5 and J is TRBJ2-3; D may be TRBD1 (5 bases). Trimming cost V 3 bases and J 2 bases, with 13 bases left between them. The germline V gene has CDR1 SGHKS and CDR2 YYEKEE (reference sequence). CDR3 size: 15 residues. In DNA form, the CDR3 reads TGTGCCAGCAGCTCCAGACAGTGGTTCACAGATACGCAGTATTTT. Residues: CASSSRQWFTDTQYF.

Only a few counts were recorded for this clonotype. The genes are TRBV7-6 and TRBJ2-3; either TRBD1 or TRBD2 may fit D (5 bases each). V was clipped by 6 bases and J by 2 bases, with 18 bases between them. The CDR3 loop spans 16 amino acids. Germline lookup yields CDR1 SGHVS and CDR2 FNYEAQ. CDR3 bases: TGTGCCAGCAGTCCACTCCGGGGACCTGCCACAGATACGCAGTATTTT. Its protein product is CASSPLRGPATDTQYF.